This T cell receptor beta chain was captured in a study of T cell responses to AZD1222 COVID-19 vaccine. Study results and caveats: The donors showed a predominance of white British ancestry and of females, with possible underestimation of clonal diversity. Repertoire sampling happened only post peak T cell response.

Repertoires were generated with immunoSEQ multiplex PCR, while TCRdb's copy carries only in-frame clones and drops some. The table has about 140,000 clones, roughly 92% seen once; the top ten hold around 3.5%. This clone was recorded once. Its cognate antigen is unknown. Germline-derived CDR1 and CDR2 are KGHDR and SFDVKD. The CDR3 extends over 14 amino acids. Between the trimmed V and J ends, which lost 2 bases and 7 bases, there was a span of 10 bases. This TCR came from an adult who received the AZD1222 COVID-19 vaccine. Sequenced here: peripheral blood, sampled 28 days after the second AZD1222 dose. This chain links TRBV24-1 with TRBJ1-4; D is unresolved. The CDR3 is CATSDSLPPEKLFF. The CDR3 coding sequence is TGTGCCACCAGTGATTCCCTCCCCCCTGAAAAACTGTTTTTT.